The subject of this entry is one TCR beta chain. This clonotype came up many times. It has no known antigen specificity. Base qualities are not at hand, and no much larger clone is one base apart. CDR1 MGHRA and CDR2 YSYEKL are derived from the germline V gene. A distance of 16 bases separates the germline ends of V and J, which lose 0 bases and 4 bases respectively. The CDR3 numbers 17 residues from cysteine through phenylalanine. Only the CDR3 DNA is retained, 51 bases long and in frame from the first base. The data originate from a study of CD8 T cells in ankylosing spondylitis (TCRdb year 2017). In the study overall: The study set out to find disease-linked TCR variants by profiling T cell receptor beta repertoires in ankylosing spondylitis patients and healthy donors. The whole study cohort included 108 healthy donors and about two dozen ankylosing spondylitis patients. Peripheral blood samples were taken, and synovial fluid was additionally collected from ankylosing spondylitis patients. Study-wide findings and limitations: Some motif variants had previously been reported in the synovial fluid and blood of reactive arthritis patients, which suggests shared mechanisms of disease initiation. Blood from ankylosing spondylitis patients appeared to be characterized by a TCR beta motif composed of eight highly homologous amino acid variants. The disease-linked clones were reported as significantly enriched in matched synovial fluid samples from ankylosing spondylitis patients. A CD8+ phenotype was shown by the disease-linked clones, which were found at relatively low frequencies in peripheral blood.

Sequencer: Illumina HiSeq 2500. TCR beta libraries were prepared by quantitative 5'-RACE with molecular barcodes. The authors' pipeline ran thus. To identify disease-linked TCR variants, a new computational method was used, one built on a probabilistic model of VDJ rearrangement. TCRdb trimmed the raw reads at Q25, called clones with MiXCR and kept productive beta chains. Each CDR3 protein gets just one entry, which takes the most common genes and DNA from the rows behind it. TCRdb, rather than the study authors, made the V and J calls. Within this sample are fewer than 550,000 distinct CDR3 sequences, with less than 6% of them counted one time only. Jointly, the top ten make up roughly 3.5% of the sample.

This TCR derives from a male donor with ankylosing spondylitis. Sequencing used blood, either unsorted or a sorted T cell fraction (not recorded which). The chain joins TRBV4-1 to TRBJ2-1; the D gene assignment is perhaps TRBD1 or TRBD2, with each matching 5 bases. The CDR3 has the sequence CASSQESRRTRYNEQFF. The DNA sequence is as follows: TGCGCCAGCAGCCAAGAATCAAGGAGGACACGTTACAATGAGCAGTTCTTC.